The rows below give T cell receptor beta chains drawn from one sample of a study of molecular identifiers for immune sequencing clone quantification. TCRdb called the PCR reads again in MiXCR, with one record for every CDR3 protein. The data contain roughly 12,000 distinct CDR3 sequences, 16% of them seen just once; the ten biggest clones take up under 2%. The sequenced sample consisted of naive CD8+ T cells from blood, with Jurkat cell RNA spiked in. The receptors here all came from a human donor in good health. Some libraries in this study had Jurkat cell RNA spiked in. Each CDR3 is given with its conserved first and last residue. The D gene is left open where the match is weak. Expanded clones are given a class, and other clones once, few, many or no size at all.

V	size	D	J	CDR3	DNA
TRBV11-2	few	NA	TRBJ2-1	CASTQVGGLESF	TGTGCCAGCACCCAGGTGGGGGGCCTTGAGTCCTTC
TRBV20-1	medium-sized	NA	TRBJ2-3	CSARHRAFSTDTQYF	TGCAGTGCTCGACACCGGGCTTTTAGCACAGATACGCAGTATTTT
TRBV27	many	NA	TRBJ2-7	CASSSLWQYF	TGTGCCAGCAGTTCCCTGTGGCAGTACTTC
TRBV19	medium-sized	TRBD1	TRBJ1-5	CASSQQTGAFQPQHF	TGTGCCAGTAGCCAACAGACAGGGGCCTTTCAGCCCCAGCATTTT
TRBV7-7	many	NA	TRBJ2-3	CASSLGLLTDTQYF	TGTGCTAGCAGCTTAGGACTGCTGACAGATACGCAGTATTTT
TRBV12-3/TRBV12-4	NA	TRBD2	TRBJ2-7	CASSFSSGHYEQYF	TGTGCCAGCAGTTTCTCTAGCGGGCACTACGAGCAGTACTTC
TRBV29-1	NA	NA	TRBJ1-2	CSAGVGLEGIYGYTF	TGCAGCGCCGGAGTGGGTTTGGAGGGGATCTATGGCTACACCTTC
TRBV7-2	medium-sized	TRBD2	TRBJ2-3	CASSFPLLAGVGTTDTQYF	TGTGCCAGCAGCTTCCCACTGCTAGCGGGAGTGGGAACCACAGATACGCAGTATTTT
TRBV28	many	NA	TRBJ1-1	CASSFGRGSAEAFF	TGTGCCAGCAGTTTTGGTAGAGGGAGCGCTGAAGCTTTCTTT
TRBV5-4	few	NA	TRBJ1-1	CASSFQGGTEAFF	TGTGCCAGCAGCTTCCAGGGAGGCACTGAAGCTTTCTTT
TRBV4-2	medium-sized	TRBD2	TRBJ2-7	CASSQVTSGAYEQYF	TGTGCCAGCAGCCAAGTGACTAGCGGGGCCTACGAGCAGTACTTC
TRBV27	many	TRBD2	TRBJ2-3	CASSQWTSAHNIQQYF	TGTGCCAGCAGTCAATGGACTAGCGCTCATAATATCCAGCAGTATTTT
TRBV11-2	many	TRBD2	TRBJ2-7	CASSLGLAGVSPYEQYF	TGTGCCAGCAGCTTGGGACTAGCGGGAGTATCACCGTACGAGCAGTACTTC
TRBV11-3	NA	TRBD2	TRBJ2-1	CASSPGTSGPYNEQFF	TGTGCCAGCAGCCCCGGGACTAGCGGACCGTACAATGAGCAGTTCTTC
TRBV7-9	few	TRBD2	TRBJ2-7	CATHPATSGRYEQYF	TGTGCCACCCACCCGGCGACTAGCGGGAGATACGAGCAGTACTTC
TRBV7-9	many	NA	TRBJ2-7	CASSHGPAYEQYF	TGTGCCAGCAGCCACGGGCCAGCCTACGAGCAGTACTTC
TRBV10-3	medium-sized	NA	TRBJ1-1	CAIRAGNTEAFF	TGTGCCATCAGGGCAGGGAACACTGAAGCTTTCTTT
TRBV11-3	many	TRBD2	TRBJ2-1	CASSSRRGGGPYNEQFF	TGTGCCAGCAGCTCAAGGCGTGGGGGAGGGCCCTACAATGAGCAGTTCTTC
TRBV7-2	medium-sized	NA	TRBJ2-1	CASSLGGPLSSYNEQFF	TGTGCCAGCAGCTTAGGAGGGCCCTTAAGCTCCTACAATGAGCAGTTCTTC
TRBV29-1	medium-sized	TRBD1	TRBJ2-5	CSVEGWLRTGQETQYF	TGCAGCGTTGAAGGGTGGTTGCGGACAGGACAAGAGACCCAGTACTTC
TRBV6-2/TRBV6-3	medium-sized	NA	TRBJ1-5	CASGRPNEIRQPQHF	TGTGCCAGCGGTCGGCCGAATGAGATCCGTCAGCCCCAGCATTTT
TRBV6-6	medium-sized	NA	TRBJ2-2	CASSYSSAANTGELFF	TGTGCCAGCAGTTACTCGTCGGCTGCGAACACCGGGGAGCTGTTTTTT
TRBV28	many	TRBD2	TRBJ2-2	CASTGGREENTGELFF	TGTGCCAGCACGGGTGGGCGGGAGGAAAACACCGGGGAGCTGTTTTTT
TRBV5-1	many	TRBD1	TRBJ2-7	CASSLGTGPYEQYF	TGCGCCAGCAGCTTGGGGACAGGGCCCTACGAGCAGTACTTC
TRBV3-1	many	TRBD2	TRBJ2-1	CASSQALAGYNEQFF	TGTGCCAGCAGCCAAGCACTAGCGGGTTACAATGAGCAGTTCTTC
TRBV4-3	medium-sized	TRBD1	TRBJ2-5	CASSRGTGGEETQYF	TGCGCCAGCAGCAGAGGGACAGGAGGTGAAGAGACCCAGTACTTC
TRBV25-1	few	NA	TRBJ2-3	CASSELSNPSTDTQYF	TGTGCCAGCAGTGAATTGAGCAACCCTAGCACAGATACGCAGTATTTT
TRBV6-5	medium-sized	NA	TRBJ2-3	CASSRREVRVGADTQYF	TGTGCCAGCAGCCGCAGGGAGGTGAGGGTCGGCGCAGATACGCAGTATTTT
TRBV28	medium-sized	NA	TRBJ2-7	CASLGGDTYEQYF	TGTGCCAGCCTGGGAGGAGACACCTACGAGCAGTACTTC
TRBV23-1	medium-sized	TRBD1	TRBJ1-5	CASNQPDRNVRYRNQPQHF	TGCGCCAGCAACCAACCGGACAGGAACGTACGATACCGCAATCAGCCCCAGCATTTT
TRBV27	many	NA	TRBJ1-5	CASSSTPWDIISNQPQHF	TGTGCCAGCAGCTCCACCCCGTGGGACATTATTAGCAATCAGCCCCAGCATTTT
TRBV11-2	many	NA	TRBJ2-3	CASSLSPSRITDTQYF	TGTGCCAGCAGCCTCTCGCCTAGCCGAATCACAGATACGCAGTATTTT
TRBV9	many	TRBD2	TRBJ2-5	CASSASPGLGFRETQYF	TGTGCCAGCAGCGCATCACCGGGACTAGGTTTTAGGGAGACCCAGTACTTC
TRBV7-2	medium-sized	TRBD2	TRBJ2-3	CASSEGASGPYTDTQYF	TGTGCCAGCAGCGAAGGGGCTAGCGGGCCCTACACAGATACGCAGTATTTT
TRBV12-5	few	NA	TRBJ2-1	CASGLGGNHPYNEQFF	TGTGCTAGTGGCCTAGGGGGGAATCACCCCTACAATGAGCAGTTCTTC
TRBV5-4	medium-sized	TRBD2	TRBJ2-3	CASSSPDLAGESTDTQYF	TGTGCCAGCAGCTCCCCCGACTTAGCGGGAGAGAGCACAGATACGCAGTATTTT
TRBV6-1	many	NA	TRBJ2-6	CASKGVSGANVLTF	TGTGCCAGCAAGGGTGTCTCTGGGGCCAACGTCCTGACTTTC
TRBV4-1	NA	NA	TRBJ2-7	CASSQEGSRGHEQYF	TGCGCTAGCAGCCAAGAGGGGAGTCGGGGACACGAGCAGTACTTC
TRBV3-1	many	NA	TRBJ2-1	CASSQDRRRFVYTHHEQFF	TGTGCCAGCAGCCAAGATAGGAGGCGGTTTGTCTATACCCACCATGAGCAGTTCTTC
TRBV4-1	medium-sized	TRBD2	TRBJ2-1	CASSQGPGLAGEQFF	TGCGCCAGCAGCCAAGGCCCGGGACTAGCGGGTGAGCAGTTCTTC
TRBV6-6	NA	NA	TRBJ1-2	CALWRGRDYGYTF	TGTGCTCTATGGAGGGGAAGGGACTATGGCTACACCTTC
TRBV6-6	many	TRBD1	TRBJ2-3	CASSAWTGISTDTQYF	TGTGCCAGCAGTGCCTGGACAGGGATAAGCACAGATACGCAGTATTTT